The present T cell receptor beta chain was sequenced within a study of OX40 agonist ivuxolimab in advanced cancers. The wider study: Hepatocellular carcinoma, melanoma, renal cell or head and neck cancer occurred in dose-escalation patients.

The germline V gene has CDR1 WSHSY and CDR2 SAAADI. Trimming shortened V by 0 bases and J by 10 bases, and 7 bases separated the two germline ends. CDR3 length: 13 residues. Sequencing used immunoSEQ multiplex PCR; TCRdb keeps in-frame clones, though not all of them. This table has about 61,000 clones, approximately 86% appearing once. The TCR was taken from an adult with an advanced solid tumor such as melanoma, head and neck, liver or kidney cancer. The sequencing used CD4+ or CD8+ T cells sorted from blood, collected in a trial of the OX40 agonist ivuxolimab. The chain is built from TRBV10-2 and TRBJ1-6; D not certain. The CDR3: CASSESKGSPLHF. Here the CDR3 DNA reads TGCGCCAGCAGTGAGTCGAAAGGGTCACCCCTCCACTTT.